This T cell receptor (beta chain) was identified during a study of T cells expressing NK-cell markers. Across the study: Sorted CD3+CD56+NKG2C+, CD3+CD56+NKG2C- and CD3+CD56-NKG2C+ T cells supplied TCR beta repertoires. Whole-study findings and limits: Expanded clones of NKG2C+ T cells had an unclear HCMV specificity. The CD3+CD56-NKG2C+ fraction of several donors was also led by these clonotypes.

Note on this clonotype: As yet, its antigen is unknown.

CDR3 length: 13 residues. The germline V gene encodes CDR1 SGHTA and CDR2 FQGNSA. TCRdb reprocessed the 5' RACE reads and reports one entry per CDR3 protein, with no DNA. Across about 150,000 distinct CDR3 sequences, the top ten clones capture 37% of the sample. Sequenced: blood T cells: a sorted CD56 or NKG2C T cell subset, CD4+ or CD8+ T cells, or bulk PBMC T cells (not recorded which). The chain links TRBV7-2 to TRBJ2-5. This receptor was identified in a woman between 50 and 59 years old in good health. This CDR3 reads CASSLARGETQYF. The variable domain in full, completed from reference TRBV7-2 and TRBJ2-5, reads GAGVSQSPSNKVTEKGKDVELRCDPISGHTALYWYRQSLGQGLEFLIYFQGNSAPDKSGLPSDRFSAERTGGSVSTLTIQRTQQEDSAVYLCASSLARGETQYFGPGTRLLVL.